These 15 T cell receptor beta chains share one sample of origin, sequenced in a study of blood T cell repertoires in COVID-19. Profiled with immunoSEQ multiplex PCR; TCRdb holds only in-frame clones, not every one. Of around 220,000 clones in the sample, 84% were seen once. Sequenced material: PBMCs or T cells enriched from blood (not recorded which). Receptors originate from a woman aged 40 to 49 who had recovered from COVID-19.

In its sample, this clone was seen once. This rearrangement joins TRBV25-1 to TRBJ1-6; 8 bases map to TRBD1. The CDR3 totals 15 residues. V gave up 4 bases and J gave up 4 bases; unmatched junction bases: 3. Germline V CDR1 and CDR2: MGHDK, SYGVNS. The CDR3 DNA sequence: TGTGCCAGCAGTGGCAACAGGGGGTATAATTCACCCCTCCACTTT. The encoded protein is CASSGNRGYNSPLHF. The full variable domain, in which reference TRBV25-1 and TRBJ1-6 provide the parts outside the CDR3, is EADIYQTPRYLVIGTGKKITLECSQTMGHDKMYWYQQDPGMELHLIHYSYGVNSTEKGDLSSESTVSRIRTEHFPLTLESARPSHTSQYLCASSGNRGYNSPLHFGNGTRLTVT.

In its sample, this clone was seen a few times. The CDR3 DNA sequence: TGTGCCAGCAGCTTAGGGCTAGCGGGAGTCGAGGAGCAGTACTTC. It yields the protein CASSLGLAGVEEQYF. This chain links TRBV7-9 with TRBJ2-7, with 10 bases aligning to TRBD2. The ends lost 1 base at V and 7 bases at J; junction bases unmatched: 7. The CDR3 is 15 amino acids. CDR1 and CDR2 from the germline V gene are SEHNR and FQNEAQ (reference sequence).

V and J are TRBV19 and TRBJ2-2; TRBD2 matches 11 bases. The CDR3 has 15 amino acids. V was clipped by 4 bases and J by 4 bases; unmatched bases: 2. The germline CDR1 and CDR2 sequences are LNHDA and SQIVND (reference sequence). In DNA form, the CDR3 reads TGTGCCAGTAGTACCCTAGCGGGAGGCACCGGGGAGCTGTTTTTT. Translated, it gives CASSTLAGGTGELFF.

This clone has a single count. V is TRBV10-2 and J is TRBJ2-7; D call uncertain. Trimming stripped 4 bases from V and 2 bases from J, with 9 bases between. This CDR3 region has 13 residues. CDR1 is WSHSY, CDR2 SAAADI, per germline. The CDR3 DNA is TGCGCCAGCAGTGCTCGCAGAACCTACGAGCAGTACTTC. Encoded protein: CASSARRTYEQYF.

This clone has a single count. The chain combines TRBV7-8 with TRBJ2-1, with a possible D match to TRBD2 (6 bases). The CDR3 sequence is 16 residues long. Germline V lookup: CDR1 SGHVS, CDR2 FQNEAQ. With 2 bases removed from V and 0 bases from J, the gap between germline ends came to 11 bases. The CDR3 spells CASSLLSGGSYNEQFF. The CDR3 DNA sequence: TGTGCCAGCAGCTTATTGTCCGGGGGCTCCTACAATGAGCAGTTCTTC.

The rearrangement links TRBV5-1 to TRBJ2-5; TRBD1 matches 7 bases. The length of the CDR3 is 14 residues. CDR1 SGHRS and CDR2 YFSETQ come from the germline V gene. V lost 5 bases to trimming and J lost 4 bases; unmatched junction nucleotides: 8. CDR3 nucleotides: TGCGCCAGCAGTGAGTCGACAGGGCGAGAGACCCAGTACTTC. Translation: CASSESTGRETQYF.

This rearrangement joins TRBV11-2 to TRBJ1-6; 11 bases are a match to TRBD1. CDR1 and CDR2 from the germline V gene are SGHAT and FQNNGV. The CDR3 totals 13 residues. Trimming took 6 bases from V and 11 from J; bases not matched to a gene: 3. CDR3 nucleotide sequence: TGTGCCAGCAGTGGACAGGGGGCTACACCCCTCCACTTT. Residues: CASSGQGATPLHF.

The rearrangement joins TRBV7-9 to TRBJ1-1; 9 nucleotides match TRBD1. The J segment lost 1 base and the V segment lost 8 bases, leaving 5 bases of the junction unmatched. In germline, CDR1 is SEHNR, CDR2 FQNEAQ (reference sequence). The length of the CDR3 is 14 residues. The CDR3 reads CASVRDRANTEAFF. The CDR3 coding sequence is TGTGCCAGCGTGAGGGACAGGGCGAACACTGAAGCTTTCTTT.

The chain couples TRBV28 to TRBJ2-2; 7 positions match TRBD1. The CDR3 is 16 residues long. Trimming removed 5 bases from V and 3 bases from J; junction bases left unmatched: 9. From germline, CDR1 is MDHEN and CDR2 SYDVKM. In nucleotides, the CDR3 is TGTGCCAGCAGTGTAGCCTCGGGACAGCACACCGGGGAGCTGTTTTTT. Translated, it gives CASSVASGQHTGELFF.

This CDR3 is CASSRGGLAGGPFTDTQYF. The CDR3 nucleotides read TGTGCCAGCAGCAGGGGTGGACTAGCGGGAGGACCTTTCACAGATACGCAGTATTTT. The rearrangement links TRBV14 to TRBJ2-3; 14 nucleotides agree with TRBD2. J was trimmed by 2 bases and V by 5 bases; bases with no gene match: 12. In germline, CDR1 is SGHDN, CDR2 FVKESK. CDR3 size: 19 residues. The whole variable domain, filled in from reference TRBV14 and TRBJ2-3, reads EAGVTQFPSHSVIEKGQTVTLRCDPISGHDNLYWYRRVMGKEIKFLLHFVKESKQDESGMPNNRFLAERTGGTYSTLKVQPAELEDSGVYFCASSRGGLAGGPFTDTQYFGPGTRLTVL.

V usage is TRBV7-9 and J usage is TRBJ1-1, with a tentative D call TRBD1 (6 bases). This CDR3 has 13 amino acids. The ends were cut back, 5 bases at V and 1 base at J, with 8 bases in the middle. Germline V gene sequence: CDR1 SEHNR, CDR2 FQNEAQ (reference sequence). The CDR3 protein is CASSGRGNTEAFF. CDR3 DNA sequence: TGTGCCAGCAGCGGCAGGGGGAACACTGAAGCTTTCTTT.

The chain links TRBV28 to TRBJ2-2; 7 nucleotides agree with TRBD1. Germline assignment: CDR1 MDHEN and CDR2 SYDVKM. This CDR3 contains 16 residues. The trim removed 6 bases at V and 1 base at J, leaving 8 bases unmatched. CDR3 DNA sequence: TGTGCCAGCAGCCAGACAGGGTTGAAGAACACCGGGGAGCTGTTTTTT. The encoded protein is CASSQTGLKNTGELFF.

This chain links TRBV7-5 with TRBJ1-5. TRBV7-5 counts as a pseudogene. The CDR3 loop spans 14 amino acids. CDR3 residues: CARSRGCDNQPQHF. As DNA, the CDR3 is TGTGCCAGAAGCCGCGGTTGTGACAATCAGCCCCAGCATTTT.

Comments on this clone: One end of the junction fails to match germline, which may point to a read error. This CDR3 reads CASSLAGVGGREQFF. Here the CDR3 DNA reads TGTGCCAGCAGTTTAGCGGGAGTAGGCGGCCGAGAGCAGTTCTTC. V is TRBV7-2 and J is TRBJ2-1; TRBD2 agrees at 9 bases. Germline V CDR1 and CDR2: SGHTA, FQGNSA. This CDR3 has 15 amino acids. The full variable domain, rest sourced from reference TRBV7-2 and TRBJ2-1, is GAGVSQSPSNKVTEKGKDVELRCDPISGHTALYWYRQSLGQGLEFLIYFQGNSAPDKSGLPSDRFSAERTGGSVSTLTIQRTQQEDSAVYLCASSLAGVGGREQFFGPGTRLTVL.

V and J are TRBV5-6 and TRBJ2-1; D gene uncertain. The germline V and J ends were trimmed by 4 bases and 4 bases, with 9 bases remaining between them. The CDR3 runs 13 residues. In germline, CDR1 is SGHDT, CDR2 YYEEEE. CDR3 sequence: CASSRDTYNEQFF. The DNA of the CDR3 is TGTGCCAGCAGCCGCGACACATACAATGAGCAGTTCTTC. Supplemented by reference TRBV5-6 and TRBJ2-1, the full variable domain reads DAGVTQSPTHLIKTRGQQVTLRCSPKSGHDTVSWYQQALGQGPQFIFQYYEEEERQRGNFPDRFSGHQFPNYSSELNVNALLLGDSALYLCASSRDTYNEQFFGPGTRLTVL.